This entry is about one TCR beta chain. Its antigen remains unknown. The data are from a study of CD8 T cells in ankylosing spondylitis. Study-wide points: Characteristic, it appeared, of ankylosing spondylitis blood was a TCR beta motif of about eight highly homologous variants. Significant enrichment of disease-linked clones was reported in matched ankylosing spondylitis synovial fluid. Existing reports had already noted some motif variants in reactive arthritis synovial fluid and blood.

The junction had 11 bases not matched to a gene; V was cut back by 5 bases and J by 7 bases. CDR1 and CDR2 from the germline V gene are SQVTM and ANQGSEA. The CDR3 is 14 residues long. TCRdb passed the 5' RACE reads through MiXCR, listing each CDR3 protein once. The sample includes 470,000 or so distinct CDR3 sequences, about 25% of them seen just once. The receptor was derived from a male donor with ankylosing spondylitis. This chain joins TRBV29-1 and TRBJ2-7; 10 nucleotides agree with TRBD1. The sequenced material came from blood, either unsorted or a sorted T cell fraction (not recorded which). The CDR3 nucleotides are TGCAGCGTTTCAGGGGACAGGGGTTCTCGGGAGCAGTACTTC. This sequence encodes CSVSGDRGSREQYF.